Each of the 7 T cell receptor beta chains below was sequenced from the same sample in a study of shared clonotypes between healthy human individuals. Data came from immunoSEQ multiplex PCR; TCRdb stores just in-frame clones and leaves some out. The sample yields millions of clones, roughly 95% seen once. The sequencing sample was made of naive CD4+ T cells sorted from blood. Described subset: CD45RA+ positively selected. The receptors stem from a man aged 18 to 35 in good health.

The J gene is TRBJ1-5, the V gene TRBV19; unclear D gene. Per the germline V gene, CDR1 is LNHDA and CDR2 is SQIVND (reference sequence). V gave up 0 bases and J gave up 6 bases, with 6 bases separating them. The CDR3 is 13 residues long. The CDR3 reads CASSIEGIQPQHF. DNA of the CDR3: TGTGCCAGTAGTATAGAAGGGATTCAGCCCCAGCATTTT.

The genes are TRBV10-3 and TRBJ2-2; 9 bases fit TRBD1. Germline trimming cut 4 bases from V and 7 bases from J; bases unmatched to any gene: 7. In germline, CDR1 is ENHRY, CDR2 SYGVKD. This CDR3 comprises 15 residues. CDR3 sequence: CAISAGTGMYGELFF. The DNA of the CDR3 is TGTGCCATCAGTGCCGGGACAGGGATGTACGGGGAGCTGTTTTTT.

This clone was counted a single time. The rearrangement joins TRBV2 to TRBJ2-7, with D perhaps matching TRBD1 (6 bases). Germline values: CDR1 SNHLY, CDR2 FYNNEI. The V gene lost 5 bases and the J gene lost 5 bases, with 19 bases spanning the gap. The CDR3 loop spans 15 amino acids. The CDR3 sequence: CASSPRQVALDEQYF. DNA of the CDR3: TGTGCCAGCAGTCCGAGACAGGTCGCGTTGGACGAGCAGTACTTC.

The V call is TRBV6-1, the J call TRBJ2-3; the match to TRBD2 covers 9 bases. V gave up 1 base and J gave up 2 bases; unmatched junction bases: 4. This CDR3 has 16 amino acids. Germline CDR1 and CDR2: MNHNS and SASEGT. CDR3 bases: TGTGCCAGCAGTGAAGGGGCGGGAGGGGACACAGATACGCAGTATTTT. Amino acid sequence: CASSEGAGGDTDTQYF.

V and J are TRBV7-9 and TRBJ2-7; TRBD2 matches 8 bases. V shed 5 bases, J shed 5 bases, and the junction held 17 bases outside the gene matches. The CDR3 is made up of 17 amino acids. Germline V gene lookup returns CDR1 SEHNR and CDR2 FQNEAQ (reference sequence). This CDR3 reads CASSPRVGGAKSDEQYF. For the CDR3, the DNA is TGTGCCAGCAGCCCCCGTGTCGGGGGGGCGAAATCTGACGAGCAGTACTTC. Full variable domain (outside the CDR3, taken from reference TRBV7-9 and TRBJ2-7): DTGVSQNPRHKITKRGQNVTFRCDPISEHNRLYWYRQTLGQGPEFLTYFQNEAQLEKSRLLSDRFSAERPKGSFSTLEIQRTEQGDSAMYLCASSPRVGGAKSDEQYFGPGTRLTVT.

V is TRBV3-2 and J is TRBJ1-4. TRBV3-2 is deemed a pseudogene. This CDR3 is built from 8 residues. As DNA, the CDR3 is TGTGCCAGGCCAAAACTGTTTTTT. Translation: CARPKLFF.

J is TRBJ2-1 and V is TRBV30; D ambiguous. The CDR3 consists of 13 residues. The V gene lost 4 bases and the J gene lost 6 bases, with 13 bases spanning the gap. Germline CDR1 is GTSNPN and CDR2 is SVGIG (reference sequence). CDR3 sequence (DNA): TGTGCCTGGACCCCTAACACATCCAATGAGCAGTTCTTC. Translated, it gives CAWTPNTSNEQFF.